A selection of T cell receptor beta chains follows, all from one sample in a study of blood T cell repertoires in COVID-19. Profiled with immunoSEQ multiplex PCR; TCRdb holds only in-frame clones, not every one. Among approximately 40,000 clones listed, 70% to 90% were seen once. Sequencing was carried out using peripheral blood. These receptors came from a human donor in a cohort sampled during active COVID-19. CDR3s include the opening cysteine and the closing phenylalanine or tryptophan. The D gene is left open where the match is weak. Part of the rows lack a size; the others show once, few, many or a class for expanded clones.

.,.,TRBV2,TRBJ1-1,TGTGCCAGCATCAGACAGTCTAGGAACACTGAAGCTTTCTTT,CASIRQSRNTEAFF
.,.,TRBV3-1/TRBV3-2,TRBJ1-3,TGTGCCAGCAGCCAGAGGAGCTCTGGAAACACCATATATTTT,CASSQRSSGNTIYF
.,TRBD1,TRBV6-6,TRBJ2-1,TGTGCCAGCATTCTAGACAGGGGGGTTTACAATGAGCAGTTCTTC,CASILDRGVYNEQFF
.,.,TRBV12-3/TRBV12-4,TRBJ1-5,TGTGCCAGCAGTTTCGGGGGTAATCAGCCCCAGCATTTT,CASSFGGNQPQHF
.,TRBD1,TRBV5-1,TRBJ2-5,TGCGCCAGCAGCAGAAGTGGACAGGGCCAAGAGACCCAGTACTTC,CASSRSGQGQETQYF
.,.,TRBV13,TRBJ2-7,TGTGCCAGCAGCTTAGGGGGACTCTCCTACGAGCAGTACTTC,CASSLGGLSYEQYF
.,TRBD2,TRBV10-2,TRBJ2-1,TGCGCCAGCAGGATCGGGGGGGCTTACAATGAGCAGTTCTTC,CASRIGGAYNEQFF
.,.,TRBV5-4,TRBJ1-1,TGTGCCAGCAGCTTCAGCAGGGTGAACACTGAAGCTTTCTTT,CASSFSRVNTEAFF
.,.,TRBV5-6,TRBJ2-2,TGTGCCAGCAGCCCCGAATGGGGGCCCGACACCGGGGAGCTGTTTTTT,CASSPEWGPDTGELFF
.,TRBD2,TRBV27,TRBJ2-1,TGTGCCAGCAGTTTTCGGGGTTCAATGATAGCTAGCGGGGACTCCTACAATGAGCAGTTCTTC,CASSFRGSMIASGDSYNEQFF
.,.,TRBV11-2,TRBJ2-3,TGTGCCAGCAGCTGGGGCTCAGATACGCAGTATTTT,CASSWGSDTQYF
.,TRBD2,TRBV9,TRBJ2-1,TGTGCCAGCAGCGTAGGGCTAGCGGGGGATATCTCCTACAATGAGCAGTTCTTC,CASSVGLAGDISYNEQFF
.,TRBD1,TRBV5-1,TRBJ1-1,TGCGCCAGCAGATTACAGGGGGGGCCTCACATGAACACTGAAGCTTTCTTT,CASRLQGGPHMNTEAFF
few,TRBD1,TRBV19,TRBJ2-1,TGTGCCAGTAGTATAGGGACAGGGGATTACAATGAGCAGTTCTTC,CASSIGTGDYNEQFF
.,TRBD2,TRBV6-1,TRBJ2-5,TGTGCCAGCAGTGAACTAGCGGGGGGAACCCTCGAGACCCAGTACTTC,CASSELAGGTLETQYF
few,TRBD1,TRBV6-5,TRBJ1-2,TGTGCCAGCAGCTCCAGGGACAGTAATGGCTACACCTTC,CASSSRDSNGYTF
.,TRBD1,TRBV18,TRBJ2-5,TGTGCCAGCTCACCAGTCAGGGGGCTTTTCCAAGAGACCCAGTACTTC,CASSPVRGLFQETQYF
.,TRBD1,TRBV10-3,TRBJ1-1,TGTGCCATCAGTGAGGACAGGGGGAACACTGAAGCTTTCTTT,CAISEDRGNTEAFF
.,TRBD2,TRBV3-1/TRBV3-2,TRBJ2-7,TGTGCCAGCAGCCAAGGTCCGAGCGGGGGCCTCCTCACCTACGAGCAGTACTTC,CASSQGPSGGLLTYEQYF
.,.,TRBV5-6,TRBJ2-7,TGTGCCAGCAGCTCGGGGGCCTACGAGCAGTACTTC,CASSSGAYEQYF
.,TRBD1,TRBV19,TRBJ1-2,TGTGCCAGTAGTATGGCTTCAGGGGGCGTCTTACACTATGGCTACACCTTC,CASSMASGGVLHYGYTF
.,.,TRBV20-1,TRBJ2-5,TGCAGTGCTAGTCCAGCGACCGGCCTCCAAGAGACCCAGTACTTC,CSASPATGLQETQYF
.,.,TRBV5-4,TRBJ2-3,TGTGCCAGCAGCGCGCTAGATACGCAGTATTTT,CASSALDTQYF
few,.,TRBV4-1,TRBJ1-5,TGCGCCAGCAGCCCCTTTCTCCAGGGTCTCAGTAGCAATCAGCCCCAGCATTTT,CASSPFLQGLSSNQPQHF
.,TRBD1,TRBV6-1,TRBJ2-1,TGTGCCAGCAGTGACTTGGACAGGTTGGCCTACAATGAGCAGTTCTTC,CASSDLDRLAYNEQFF
.,.,TRBV5-1,TRBJ1-5,TGCGCCAGCAGCTTGCTCGGACAGTTCAATCAGCCCCAGCATTTT,CASSLLGQFNQPQHF
.,TRBD1,TRBV4-1,TRBJ1-4,TGCGCCAGCAGCCAAGGGGACAGCAATGAAAAACTGTTTTTT,CASSQGDSNEKLFF
.,TRBD1,TRBV28,TRBJ2-7,TGTGCCAGTACAGGGGACCTTACCTACGAGCAGTACTTC,CASTGDLTYEQYF
.,.,TRBV7-6,TRBJ1-1,TGTGCCAGCAGCTCCTGGAACACTGAAGCTTTCTTT,CASSSWNTEAFF
.,TRBD1,TRBV25-1,TRBJ2-3,TGTGCCAGCAGTGAGGGGACAGGGCGGACAGATACGCAGTATTTT,CASSEGTGRTDTQYF
.,TRBD2,TRBV6-6,TRBJ2-1,TGTGCCAGCAGATCGGGACTAGCGAACTACAATGAGCAGTTCTTC,CASRSGLANYNEQFF
.,.,TRBV19,TRBJ1-2,TGTGCCAGTAGTATAGGGGGCATAGCTAACTATGGCTACACCTTC,CASSIGGIANYGYTF
.,TRBD1,TRBV2,TRBJ1-1,TGTGCCAGCAACCTACAGGGGTGGGGGGCTTTCTTT,CASNLQGWGAFF
.,TRBD2,TRBV11-2,TRBJ2-3,TGTGCCAGCAGCTTAACGGGGGGGCCGACAGATACGCAGTATTTT,CASSLTGGPTDTQYF
.,.,TRBV4-1,TRBJ2-1,TGCGCCAGCAGCCAAGTTTATCCGGGGGATCCGAACAATGAGCAGTTCTTC,CASSQVYPGDPNNEQFF
.,.,TRBV19,TRBJ1-6,TGTGCCAGTAGCCTTCAGTCGGGGAATTCACCCCTCCACTTT,CASSLQSGNSPLHF
.,TRBD2,TRBV2,TRBJ2-5,TGTGCCAGCAGTGACCCCGCAGCGGGGGGCCCCCCAGAGACCCAGTACTTC,CASSDPAAGGPPETQYF
.,.,TRBV5-4,TRBJ2-1,TGTGCCAGCAGCCGCATCTACGGGGGGCCTCTCTCCTACAATGAGCAGTTCTTC,CASSRIYGGPLSYNEQFF
.,TRBD1,TRBV5-6,TRBJ1-2,TGTGCCAGCAGCTTGGATCAGGGGGACTATGGCTACACCTTC,CASSLDQGDYGYTF
once,.,TRBV19,TRBJ1-1,TGTGCCAGTAGGACCGGACAGCAGATGACTGAAGCTTTCTTT,CASRTGQQMTEAFF
.,TRBD2,TRBV7-3,TRBJ2-7,TGTGCCAGCAGCTTGGATGCGGGGGGATCCTACGAGCAGTACTTC,CASSLDAGGSYEQYF
.,.,TRBV19,TRBJ2-1,TGTGCCAGTAGTGCGGACAGCAGTAGATACAATGAGCAGTTCTTC,CASSADSSRYNEQFF
few,.,TRBV11-3,TRBJ2-7,TGTGCCAGCAGTACTCAGGGTGACGAGCAGTACTTC,CASSTQGDEQYF
.,.,TRBV7-6,TRBJ2-7,TGTGCCAGCAGCCGGCTTCTAGATTGGCAGTACTTC,CASSRLLDWQYF
.,TRBD1,TRBV6-2/TRBV6-3,TRBJ1-2,TGTGCCAGCAGTTACCTCCTAGGGACAGGCGGCGGCTACACCTTC,CASSYLLGTGGGYTF
.,.,TRBV11-3,TRBJ2-1,TGTGCCAGCAGCTCCCACGAGTTCGGTGAGCAGTTCTTC,CASSSHEFGEQFF
.,.,TRBV19,TRBJ1-6,TGTGCCAGTAGTATAGATTTCGGGGTCAGATCACCCCTCCACTTT,CASSIDFGVRSPLHF
once,TRBD2,TRBV2,TRBJ2-5,TGTGCCAGCAGTCAAGGACTAGTGTTCGGAGAGACCCAGTACTTC,CASSQGLVFGETQYF
.,.,TRBV29-1,TRBJ1-1,TGCAGCGTTGAAGCTGCAGGTGAAGCTTTCTTT,CSVEAAGEAFF
.,TRBD1,TRBV10-3,TRBJ2-7,TGTGCCACCAGCCAGGACAGGGAGAGGGGGGAGCAGTACTTC,CATSQDRERGEQYF
.,.,TRBV5-6,TRBJ2-3,TGTGCCAGCAGCTTGGTGGAGGGAGCCAGCACAGATACGCAGTATTTT,CASSLVEGASTDTQYF
.,.,TRBV4-1,TRBJ2-7,TGCGCCAGCAGCCAAGATGTCCTAGCCTACGAGCAGTACTTC,CASSQDVLAYEQYF
.,.,TRBV11-1,TRBJ1-1,TGTGCCAGCAGCTGGGGGGGGAACACTGAAGCTTTCTTT,CASSWGGNTEAFF